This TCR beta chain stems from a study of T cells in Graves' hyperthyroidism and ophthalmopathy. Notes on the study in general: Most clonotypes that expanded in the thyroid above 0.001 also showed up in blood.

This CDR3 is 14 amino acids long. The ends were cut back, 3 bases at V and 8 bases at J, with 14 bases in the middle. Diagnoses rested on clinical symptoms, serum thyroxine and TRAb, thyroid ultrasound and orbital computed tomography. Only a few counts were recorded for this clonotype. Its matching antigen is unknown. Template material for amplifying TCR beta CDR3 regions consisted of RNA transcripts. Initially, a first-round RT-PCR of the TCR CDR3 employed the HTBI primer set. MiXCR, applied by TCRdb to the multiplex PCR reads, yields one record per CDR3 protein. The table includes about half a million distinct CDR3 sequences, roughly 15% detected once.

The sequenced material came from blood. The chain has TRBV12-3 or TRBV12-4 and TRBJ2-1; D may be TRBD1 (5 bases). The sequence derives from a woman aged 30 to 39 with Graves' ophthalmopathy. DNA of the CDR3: TGTGCCAGCAGTTTCCAGGTGGGCAGGGATGAGCAGTTCTTC. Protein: CASSFQVGRDEQFF.